Listed here is a single TCR beta chain. The antigen is unknown. TCRdb called the 5' RACE reads again in MiXCR, with one record for every CDR3 protein. The data hold roughly 700,000 distinct CDR3 sequences, with 8% to 9% observed a single time. Among all donors, each was a healthy Caucasian. The entry originates in a study of identical twins. Study-wide findings and caveats: In cord blood, abundant beta clonotypes had fewer insertions; memory showed no trend. For out-of-frame alpha sequences shared by twins, low generation probability was in excess.

Trimming removed 5 bases at V and 1 base at J, with 17 bases between. Germline V CDR1 and CDR2: SNHLY, FYNNEI. The CDR3 runs to 16 residues. These sequences were also reported in another study, on yellow fever vaccine responses in identical twins. That report notes: Twins reportedly appeared to share part of their vaccine T cell response while keeping part individual.

This chain joins TRBV2 and TRBJ2-5, with unresolved D. The TCR originated in a woman in her late teens or twenties in good health. Sequences were obtained from PBMCs. CDR3 sequence (DNA): TGTGCCAGCAGTCCACTCACCCGGACGGTCCAAGAGACCCAGTACTTC. This sequence encodes CASSPLTRTVQETQYF. Full variable domain (missing parts from reference TRBV2 and TRBJ2-5): EPEVTQTPSHQVTQMGQEVILRCVPISNHLYFYWYRQILGQKVEFLVSFYNNEISEKSEIFDDQFSVERPDGSNFTLKIRSTKLEDSAMYFCASSPLTRTVQETQYFGPGTRLLVL.